This T cell receptor (beta chain) stems from a study of blood T cell repertoires in COVID-19. Across the whole study: The study drew acute and convalescent COVID-19 samples from the United States, Italy and Spain.

As processed by the authors: Amplification with reference gene primers provided the estimates of nucleated cell counts. The assay was immunoSEQ multiplex PCR, and TCRdb's table has in-frame clones only and misses some. V and J calls and clone size are copied from that table; D and trimming were computed from the DNA. The sample has 65,000 or so clones, just under 85% seen once. The CDR3 has 16 amino acids. Germline V CDR1 and CDR2: SGHVS, FNYEAQ. The ends lost 5 bases at V and 2 bases at J; junction bases unmatched: 8. V and J are TRBV7-6 and TRBJ2-2, with TRBD1 identical over 7 bases. The sequence was collected from a man aged 60 to 75 with acute or convalescent COVID-19. The sequenced sample was peripheral blood. CDR3 sequence: CASSQSGQTNTGELFF. The CDR3 nucleotides read TGTGCCAGCAGCCAGTCGGGACAGACCAACACCGGGGAGCTGTTTTTT.